The 15 T cell receptor beta chains below all came from one sample that was sequenced in a study of T cells in women clearing cervical HPV infection (dated by TCRdb to between 2018 and 2020). Libraries were constructed by the immunoSEQ multiplex PCR assay. In TCRdb, the immuneACCESS table is reduced to in-frame sequences with V and J assigned. These tables do not hold every clone; where another copy was compared, an unresolved V gene accounts for under half, and the others remain unexplained. The sample's table lists a count of 29,000 or so clones. The ten largest clones capture about 3% of the sample. The sample was blood buffy coat. All receptors come from a woman aged 18-70 years with a cervical HPV16 infection that either progressed to CIN3+ or cleared (not recorded which).

Worth noting for this clone: The read gets to within 3 residues of the CDR3 end, and the germline J gene fills in the rest. The chain recombines TRBV18 with TRBJ1-2, with TRBD1 identical over 7 bases. The CDR3 is made up of 13 amino acids. Germline-derived CDR1 and CDR2 are KGHSH and LQKENI. V shed 3 bases and J 6 bases; nucleotides not matched to a gene: 4. The chain's CDR3 is CASSPTGTHGYTF. The sequenced CDR3 bases are TGTGCCAGCTCACCGACAGGGACCCATGGC.

A note on this clone: The read falls 3 residues short of the CDR3 end, and the missing part is taken from the germline J gene. The genes are TRBV7-9 and TRBJ1-2, with D possibly being TRBD1 (5 bases). The CDR3 spans 12 residues. CDR1 and CDR2 (germline): SEHNR, FQNEAQ (reference sequence). CDR3 sequence: CASSVQGIDYTF. The CDR3 DNA, read in part, is TGTGCCAGCAGTGTCCAGGGCATTGAC.

To note about this clone: The CDR3 end falls 3 residues outside the read, so it is completed with the germline J gene. The rearrangement joins TRBV10-3 to TRBJ2-6; D ambiguous. V lost 10 bases and J 0 bases, leaving 7 bases between the germline ends. CDR3 length equals 13 residues. In germline, CDR1 is ENHRY, CDR2 SYGVKD. CDR3 DNA, as far as it was read: TGTGCCACCTGGGCCTCTGGGGCCAACGTC. It is translated as CATWASGANV. The full-length CDR3 reads as CATWASGANVLTF.

Comments on this clone: The read comes to an end 3 residues before the CDR3 does, leaving the germline J gene to fill in the end. The rearrangement uses TRBV29-1 and TRBJ1-1, with TRBD1 matching 9 bases. The CDR3 covers 12 residues. Trimming removed 5 bases from V and 7 bases from J; junction bases left unmatched: 5. CDR1 and CDR2 from the germline V gene are SQVTM and ANQGSEA. The DNA read from the CDR3 is TGCAGCGTTCACAGGGGGCCGAGTGAA. Protein product: CSVHRGPSE. The full CDR3 reads CSVHRGPSEAFF.

As for this clone: The read ends 3 residues early relative to the CDR3; the germline J gene fills the gap. V is TRBV28 and J is TRBJ2-5; 8 positions agree with TRBD2. J was trimmed by 5 bases and V by 8 bases; bases with no gene match: 13. This CDR3 is 15 amino acids long. Germline V CDR1 and CDR2: MDHEN, SYDVKM. CDR3: CASRFIAGTGETQYF. The covered CDR3 bases are TGTGCCAGCCGATTTATAGCGGGAACGGGGGAGACC. Supplemented by reference TRBV28 and TRBJ2-5, the full variable domain reads DVKVTQSSRYLVKRTGEKVFLECVQDMDHENMFWYRQDPGLGLRLIYFSYDVKMKEKGDIPEGYSVSREKKERFSLILESASTNQTSMYLCASRFIAGTGETQYFGPGTRLLVL.

To note about this clone: The read ends 3 residues shy of where the CDR3 ends; the end is completed using the germline J gene. This rearrangement joins TRBV4-1 to TRBJ2-6, with D maybe TRBD2 (7 bases). This CDR3 spans 18 amino acids. Trimming shortened V by 0 bases and J by 4 bases, and 16 bases separated the two germline ends. Looked up from germline, CDR1 is MGHRA and CDR2 is YSYEKL. The part of the CDR3 DNA that was read is TGCGCCAGCAGCCAAGATCGGGGGGCCTTCGCCGGGGCCAACGTC. Translation gives CASSQDRGAFAGANV. The full-length CDR3 reads as CASSQDRGAFAGANVLTF.

Points on this clone: The observed sequence ends 3 residues before the CDR3 terminus, with the missing tail filled in from the germline J gene. The rearrangement uses TRBV5-1 and TRBJ1-4; D uncertain. V lost 8 bases to trimming and J lost 1 base, with 12 bases between them. Germline assignment: CDR1 SGHRS and CDR2 YFSETQ. There are 14 residues in the CDR3. The CDR3 bases that were read are TGCGCCAGTAATAGCGGTGGAACTAATGAAAAA. Amino acid sequence: CASNSGGTNEK. The complete CDR3 protein is CASNSGGTNEKLFF.

In regard to this clone: The CDR3 goes on 3 residues after the read ends, and that part is filled in from the germline J gene. V and J are TRBV5-1 and TRBJ2-1; tentatively, D is TRBD1 (5 bases). V was cut by 5 bases and J by 6 bases, with 18 bases left in between. CDR3 length equals 15 residues. Per germline, CDR1 SGHRS and CDR2 YFSETQ. The CDR3 here is CASSLWAGHGNEQFF. The part of the CDR3 DNA that was read is TGCGCCAGCAGTTTGTGGGCTGGACACGGCAATGAG.

Of note for this clone: The read ends 3 residues shy of where the CDR3 ends; the end is completed using the germline J gene. The chain couples TRBV30 to TRBJ2-1; D ambiguous. Per germline, CDR1 GTSNPN and CDR2 SVGIG (reference sequence). This CDR3 has 12 residues. V lost 1 base and J lost 8, with 9 bases in between. This chain's CDR3 is CAWSAGPDEQFF. CDR3 DNA (partial): TGTGCCTGGAGTGCAGGCCCGGATGAG.

With respect to this clone: The read halts 3 residues ahead of the CDR3 end, with the missing end drawn from the germline J gene. The chain employs TRBV29-1 and TRBJ1-5, with 7 bases identical to TRBD1. Germline trimming cut 6 bases from V and 3 bases from J; bases unmatched to any gene: 5. Germline-derived CDR1 and CDR2 are SQVTM and ANQGSEA. This CDR3 has 13 amino acids. The covered CDR3 bases are TGCAGCGTCTCGACAGGGTACAATCAGCCC. It specifies CSVSTGYNQP. The complete CDR3 sequence is CSVSTGYNQPQHF.

A remark on this clone: Read coverage stops 3 residues before the CDR3 terminus; the germline J gene supplies the remainder. The chain combines TRBV6-2 or TRBV6-3 with TRBJ2-1; maybe TRBD1 (6 bases). CDR3 length: 15 amino acids. The V end lost 5 bases, the J end lost 2 bases, and 13 bases lay between the germline ends. The germline V gene encodes CDR1 MNHEY and CDR2 SVGEGT. The part of the CDR3 DNA that was read is TGTGCCAGCAGTGCCCAGGGACAACCCTACAATGAG. Translating gives CASSAQGQPYNE. The full CDR3 reads CASSAQGQPYNEQFF.

A word on this clone: The CDR3 end falls 3 residues outside the read, so it is completed with the germline J gene. The chain couples TRBV5-1 to TRBJ2-5, with 10 bases identical to TRBD1. The CDR3 extends over 17 amino acids. V dropped 4 bases and J dropped 4; count of bases not matched to a gene: 13. Germline assignment: CDR1 SGHRS and CDR2 YFSETQ. CDR3 in amino acids: CASSLGRQGAVGETQYF. CDR3 bases read: TGCGCCAGCAGCCTCGGACGACAGGGGGCCGTAGGAGAGACC.

As regards this clone: The CDR3 extends 3 residues past the end of the read, so its final part is completed from the germline J gene. The same CDR3 arises from other DNA sequences in this sample as well. The chain couples TRBV5-1 to TRBJ1-3, with D maybe TRBD1 (6 bases). V was trimmed by 4 bases and J by 2 bases, leaving 19 bases between them. Germline CDR1 reads SGHRS; CDR2 reads YFSETQ. This CDR3 region has 17 residues. This CDR3 reads CASSLGDIEGPGNTIYF. The sequenced part of the CDR3 DNA is TGCGCCAGCAGCCTCGGGGACATCGAAGGACCTGGAAACACC.

Concerning this clone itself: The read gets to within 3 residues of the CDR3 end, and the germline J gene fills in the rest. The chain has TRBV19 and TRBJ2-2; the match to TRBD2 covers 13 bases. The germline V gene encodes CDR1 LNHDA and CDR2 SQIVND (reference sequence). This CDR3 has 14 residues. The V segment lost 10 bases and the J segment 6 bases; nucleotides outside the gene matches: 5. CDR3 bases read: TGTGCCACAACTAGCGGGGGGGCGTCCGGGGAG. As protein: CATTSGGASGE. The whole CDR3 sequence reads CATTSGGASGELFF.

To note about this clone: The DNA ends 3 residues before the CDR3 does, and the rest of the CDR3 is filled in from the germline J gene. V is TRBV6-2 or TRBV6-3 and J is TRBJ2-3; 13 bases map to TRBD2. The CDR3 covers 16 residues. Germline lookup yields CDR1 MNHEY and CDR2 SVGEGT. J gave up 4 bases and V 5 bases, and 6 bases lay outside the gene matches. CDR3 DNA (partial): TGTGCCAGCAGTCCCCCGGGACTAGCGGGGTCAGATACG. Its translation: CASSPPGLAGSDT. The entire CDR3 sequence reads CASSPPGLAGSDTQYF.